This entry lists 14 T cell receptor beta chains sequenced from one sample in a study of shared clonotypes between healthy human individuals (TCRdb year 2020). Libraries were constructed by the immunoSEQ multiplex PCR assay. Sourced from immuneACCESS, this table was stored by TCRdb with only in-frame sequences that have V and J called. A share of the clones is absent; for the studies checked, an unresolved V gene accounts for under half, and the remainder has no known explanation. For this sample the table gives a few hundred thousand clones, of which around 79% were detected only once. The top ten clones comprise about 12% of the sample. The sample taken for sequencing was PBMCs. The receptors were gathered from a woman aged 40 to 50 in good health. Some clones in this sample may be carry-over from other donors' samples.

The chain carries TRBV11-3 and TRBJ2-6; D is perhaps TRBD1 (6 bases). Per the germline V gene, CDR1 is SGHNT and CDR2 is YENEEA. Trimming removed 4 bases from V and 0 bases from J, with 13 bases in between. The CDR3 runs 17 residues. The CDR3 reads CASSSGHGISGANVLTF. The CDR3 DNA reads TGTGCCAGCAGCTCGGGACACGGCATCTCTGGGGCCAACGTCCTGACTTTC.

This sequence joins TRBV18 and TRBJ1-1; 7 nucleotides match TRBD1. This CDR3 comprises 15 residues. CDR1 is KGHSH and CDR2 is LQKENI in the germline V gene. V shed 3 bases and J 4 bases; nucleotides not matched to a gene: 8. CDR3 sequence (DNA): TGTGCCAGCTCACCCGTCGGGACAGTACCCACTGAAGCTTTCTTT. Its translation is CASSPVGTVPTEAFF.

V is TRBV4-2 and J is TRBJ1-4, with a tentative D call TRBD1 (5 bases). Looked up from germline, CDR1 is LGHNA and CDR2 is YNFKEQ. The CDR3 is made up of 14 amino acids. Between the trimmed V and J ends, which lost 4 bases and 4 bases, there was a span of 10 bases. As DNA, the CDR3 is TGTGCCAGCAGCCCCCTGGGGCTTAATGAAAAACTGTTTTTT. As protein: CASSPLGLNEKLFF.

J is TRBJ2-7 and V is TRBV28; TRBD1 agrees at 8 bases. V lost 5 bases and J lost 4; bases outside the gene matches: 1. The CDR3 covers 12 residues. Per the germline V gene, CDR1 is MDHEN and CDR2 is SYDVKM. The CDR3 sequence is CASSGQGYEQYF. The CDR3 bases are TGTGCCAGCAGTGGACAGGGTTACGAGCAGTACTTC.

The chain uses TRBV19 and TRBJ1-4; 8 bases map to TRBD1. CDR1 is LNHDA and CDR2 is SQIVND in the germline V gene (reference sequence). Trimming took 5 bases from V and 10 from J; bases not matched to a gene: 15. The CDR3 is 16 residues long. This chain's CDR3 is CASSPGTGGLYGKLFF. In DNA form, the CDR3 reads TGTGCCAGTAGTCCCGGGACAGGAGGCCTTTATGGAAAACTGTTTTTT. Full variable domain (missing parts from reference TRBV19 and TRBJ1-4): DGGITQSPKYLFRKEGQNVTLSCEQNLNHDAMYWYRQDPGQGLRLIYYSQIVNDFQKGDIAEGYSVSREKKESFPLTVTSAQKNPTAFYLCASSPGTGGLYGKLFFGSGTQLSVL.

This rearrangement joins TRBV5-6 to TRBJ2-4; D perhaps matches TRBD1 (6 bases). This CDR3 is built from 13 residues. Trimming stripped 4 bases from V and 4 bases from J, with 9 bases between. Looked up from germline, CDR1 is SGHDT and CDR2 is YYEEEE. DNA for the CDR3: TGTGCCAGCAGCGGGACACAAAAAAACATTCAGTACTTC. It codes for CASSGTQKNIQYF. Full variable domain (rest looked up from reference TRBV5-6 and TRBJ2-4): DAGVTQSPTHLIKTRGQQVTLRCSPKSGHDTVSWYQQALGQGPQFIFQYYEEEERQRGNFPDRFSGHQFPNYSSELNVNALLLGDSALYLCASSGTQKNIQYFGAGTRLSVL.

V usage is TRBV28 and J usage is TRBJ2-7; weak D call: TRBD2 (6 bases). Germline V CDR1 and CDR2: MDHEN, SYDVKM. Trimming cost V 2 bases and J 4 bases, with 18 bases left between them. The CDR3 has 16 amino acids. In nucleotides, the CDR3 is TGTGCCAGCAGTTTAATCGTCGGGAGTGGGGGTTACGAGCAGTACTTC. Translated: CASSLIVGSGGYEQYF. Full variable domain (remainder filled in from reference TRBV28 and TRBJ2-7): DVKVTQSSRYLVKRTGEKVFLECVQDMDHENMFWYRQDPGLGLRLIYFSYDVKMKEKGDIPEGYSVSREKKERFSLILESASTNQTSMYLCASSLIVGSGGYEQYFGPGTRLTVT.

V gene TRBV7-9 combines with J gene TRBJ1-2, with a tentative D call TRBD1 (5 bases). This CDR3 region has 14 residues. Deletions cut 3 bases from V and 2 bases from J, with 10 bases between. Germline V CDR1 and CDR2: SEHNR, FQNEAQ (reference sequence). CDR3 sequence reads: CASSFGTSNYGYTF. CDR3 sequence (DNA): TGTGCCAGCAGCTTCGGGACTTCCAACTATGGCTACACCTTC.

V gene TRBV28 combines with J gene TRBJ1-5; tentative D call: TRBD1 (6 bases). The CDR3 loop spans 14 amino acids. CDR1 is MDHEN, CDR2 SYDVKM, per germline. Between the trimmed V and J ends, which lost 6 bases and 4 bases, there was a span of 13 bases. CDR3: CASRRGRRNQPQHF. The CDR3 DNA reads as TGTGCCAGCAGGCGGGGGCGCCGGAATCAGCCCCAGCATTTT.

This CDR3 reads CASSLRAAALNEQYF. The CDR3 DNA is TGTGCCAGCAGCTTAAGAGCTGCTGCCCTGAACGAGCAGTACTTC. This sequence joins TRBV7-2 and TRBJ2-7, with D unclear. The CDR3 runs 15 residues. V lost 2 bases and J 5 bases, leaving 16 bases between the germline ends. CDR1 is SGHTA and CDR2 is FQGNSA in the germline V gene.

The rearrangement joins TRBV28 to TRBJ2-5; tentatively, D is TRBD1 (5 bases). The germline gives CDR1 MDHEN, CDR2 SYDVKM. V lost 2 bases, J lost 2 bases, and 9 bases lay in between. This CDR3 has 14 amino acids. The CDR3 here is CASSLGASQETQYF. Here the CDR3 DNA reads TGTGCCAGCAGTTTAGGGGCGTCACAAGAGACCCAGTACTTC.

This chain joins TRBV5-1 and TRBJ1-4, with D tentatively TRBD1 (6 bases). Trimming shortened V by 5 bases and J by 0 bases, and 14 bases separated the two germline ends. Per germline, CDR1 SGHRS and CDR2 YFSETQ. The CDR3 runs 16 residues. The CDR3 spells CASSPGTSATNEKLFF. CDR3 DNA: TGCGCCAGCAGTCCCGGGACATCTGCAACTAATGAAAAACTGTTTTTT.

The chain uses TRBV6-5 and TRBJ2-5; weak D call: TRBD2 (6 bases). With 0 bases removed from V and 2 bases from J, the gap between germline ends came to 7 bases. This CDR3 is built from 14 residues. CDR1 MNHEY and CDR2 SVGAGI come from the germline V gene. Here the CDR3 reads CASSYSGGQETQYF. The CDR3 DNA reads as TGTGCCAGCAGTTACTCGGGGGGACAAGAGACCCAGTACTTC.

In its sample, this clone was seen a few times. The rearrangement uses TRBV4-2 and TRBJ2-7; 9 nucleotides agree with TRBD1. With 3 bases clipped from V and 6 bases from J, the junction kept 9 bases outside the gene matches. This CDR3 is built from 15 residues. CDR1 and CDR2 (germline): LGHNA, YNFKEQ. CDR3 loop: CASSQGGGQGREQYF. CDR3 nucleotide sequence: TGTGCCAGCAGCCAGGGCGGGGGACAGGGTCGCGAGCAGTACTTC.